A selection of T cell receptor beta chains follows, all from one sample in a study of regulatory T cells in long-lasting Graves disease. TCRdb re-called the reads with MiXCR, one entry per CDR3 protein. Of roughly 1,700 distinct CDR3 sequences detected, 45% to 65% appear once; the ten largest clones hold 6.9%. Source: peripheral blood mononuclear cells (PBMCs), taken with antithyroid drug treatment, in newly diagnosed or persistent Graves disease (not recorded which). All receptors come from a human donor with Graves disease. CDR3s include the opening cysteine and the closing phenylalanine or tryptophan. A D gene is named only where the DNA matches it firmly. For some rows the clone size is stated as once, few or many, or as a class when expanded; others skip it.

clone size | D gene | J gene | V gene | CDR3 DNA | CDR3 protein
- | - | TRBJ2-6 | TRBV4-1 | TGCGCCAGCAGCCAAGATCAATGGGGGTCTGGGGCCAACGTCCTGACTTTC | CASSQDQWGSGANVLTF
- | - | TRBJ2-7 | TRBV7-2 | TGTGCCAGCAGCTCCCTGGGCGGGAACCCTTACGAGCAGTACTTC | CASSSLGGNPYEQYF
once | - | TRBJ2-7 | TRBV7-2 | TGTGCCAGCAGCTTAGTCTGGGTCTACGAGCAGTACTTC | CASSLVWVYEQYF
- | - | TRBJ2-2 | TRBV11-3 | TGTGCCAGCAGCTTAGAAGCCTCGAGCACCGGGGAGCTGTTTTTT | CASSLEASSTGELFF
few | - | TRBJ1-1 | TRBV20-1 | TGCAGTGCTAACACTGAAGCTTTCTTT | CSANTEAFF
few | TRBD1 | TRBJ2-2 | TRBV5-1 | TGCGCCAGCAGCGGAGGACAGGCGAACACCGGGGAGCTGTTTTTT | CASSGGQANTGELFF
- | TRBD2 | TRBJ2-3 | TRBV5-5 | TGTGCCAGCAGCTTGGCAGGGACTACTAGCACAGATACGCAGTATTTT | CASSLAGTTSTDTQYF
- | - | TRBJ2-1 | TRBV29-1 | TGCAGCGTTGACTCTTCTCTTTCAGTATACAATGAGCAGTTCTTC | CSVDSSLSVYNEQFF
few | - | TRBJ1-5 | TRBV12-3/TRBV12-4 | TGTGCCAGCAGTTTAGCGAGAGGGGACGGTCAGCCCCAGCATTTT | CASSLARGDGQPQHF
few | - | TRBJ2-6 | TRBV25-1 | TGTGCCAGCAGTGAATATAGGACATACCCGTCTGGGGCCAACGTCCTGACTTTC | CASSEYRTYPSGANVLTF
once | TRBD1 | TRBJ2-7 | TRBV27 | TGTGCCAGCAGTGCGCGACAGGGCGTTTACGAGCAGTACTTC | CASSARQGVYEQYF
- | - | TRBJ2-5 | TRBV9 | TGTGCCAGCAGCGTGATTTCGGAAGAGACCCAGTACTTC | CASSVISEETQYF
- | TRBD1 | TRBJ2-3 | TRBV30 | TGTGCCCGTGGGACAGGGCCCAACACAGATACGCAGTATTTT | CARGTGPNTDTQYF
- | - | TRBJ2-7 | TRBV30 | TGTGCCTGGAGGTGGGCCTACGAGCAGTACTTC | CAWRWAYEQYF
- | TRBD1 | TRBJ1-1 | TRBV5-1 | TGCGCCAGCAGCTTGAGGACAGGACCATTGAACACTGAAGCTTTCTTT | CASSLRTGPLNTEAFF
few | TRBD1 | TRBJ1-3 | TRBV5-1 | TGCGCCAGCAGCCTCGCTCAGGGGGGTGGAAACACCATATATTTT | CASSLAQGGGNTIYF
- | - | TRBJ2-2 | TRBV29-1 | TGCAGCGTGGACCAAACCAACACCGGGGAGCTGTTTTTT | CSVDQTNTGELFF
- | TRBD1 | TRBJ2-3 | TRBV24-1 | TGTGCCACCAGTGATCCCCGGACAGGTAGCACAGATACGCAGTATTTT | CATSDPRTGSTDTQYF
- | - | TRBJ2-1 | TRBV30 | TGTGCCTGGAGTGCTTCTAATGAGCAGTTCTTC | CAWSASNEQFF
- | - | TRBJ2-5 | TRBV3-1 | TGTGCCAGCAGCCCAGTCGGAGGGGAAGAGACCCAGTACTTC | CASSPVGGEETQYF
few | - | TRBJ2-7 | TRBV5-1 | TGCGCCAGCAGCTCGACCGGGGCGGGCTACGAGCAGTACTTC | CASSSTGAGYEQYF
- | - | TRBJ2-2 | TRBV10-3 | TGTGCCATCAGTGAAGGGGAGAACACCGGGGAGCTGTTTTTT | CAISEGENTGELFF
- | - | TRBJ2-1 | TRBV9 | TGTGCCAGCAGCGCACAGGGTACCTCCTACAATGAGCAGTTCTTC | CASSAQGTSYNEQFF
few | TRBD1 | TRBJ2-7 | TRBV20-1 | TGCAGTGCTTCGGACAGGGGGTACGAGCAGTACTTC | CSASDRGYEQYF
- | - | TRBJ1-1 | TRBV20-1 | TGCAGTGCCCCCCACCCTAGGGCGGTTACTGAAGCTTTCTTT | CSAPHPRAVTEAFF
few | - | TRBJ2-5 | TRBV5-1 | TGCGCCAGCAGCCCGTCCCGTGGGGGAGAGACCCAGTACTTC | CASSPSRGGETQYF
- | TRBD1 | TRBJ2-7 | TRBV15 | TGTGCCACCAGCAGAGATCGTGGGACAGGGGGCAGGGAGCAGTACTTC | CATSRDRGTGGREQYF
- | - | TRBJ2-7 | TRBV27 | TGTGCCAGCAGTTTTAGGGACAACTACGAGCAGTACTTC | CASSFRDNYEQYF
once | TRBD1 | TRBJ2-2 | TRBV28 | TGTGCCAGCAGCCTCTACAGGGGGAACACCGGGGAGCTGTTTTTT | CASSLYRGNTGELFF
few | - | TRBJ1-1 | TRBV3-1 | TGTGCCAGCAGCCAAGAAGAGGTCAACACTGAAGCTTTCTTT | CASSQEEVNTEAFF
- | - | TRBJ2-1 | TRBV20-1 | TGCAGTGCTAAGGGCTCTTCTAGCTCCTACAATGAGCAGTTCTTC | CSAKGSSSSYNEQFF
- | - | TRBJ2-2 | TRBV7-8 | TGTGCCAGCAGCCCAGGGTCCGGGGAGCTGTTTTTT | CASSPGSGELFF
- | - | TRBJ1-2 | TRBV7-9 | TGTGCCAGCAGCTTAGATGGCTTGCTGCAGGGTAACTATGGCTACACCTTC | CASSLDGLLQGNYGYTF
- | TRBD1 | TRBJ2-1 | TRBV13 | TGTGCCAGCAGCTCGGGACAGGGGGGTGAGCAGTTCTTC | CASSSGQGGEQFF
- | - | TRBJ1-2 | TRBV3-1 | TGTGCCAGCAGCCAGAACGTCAACTCATGGGAGGGCTACACCTTC | CASSQNVNSWEGYTF
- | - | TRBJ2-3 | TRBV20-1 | TGCAGTGCTAGAGATTTCCGAACCGGAGGAGATACGCAGTATTTT | CSARDFRTGGDTQYF
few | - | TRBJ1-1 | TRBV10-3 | TGTGCCATCAGTGAGTCCCAGGGGAACGGTGAAGCTTTCTTT | CAISESQGNGEAFF
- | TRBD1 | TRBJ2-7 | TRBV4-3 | TGCGCCAGCAGCCCCGGGACAGGGGGCCTCTACGAGCAGTACTTC | CASSPGTGGLYEQYF
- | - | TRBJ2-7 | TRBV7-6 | TGTGCCAGCAGCTCCAGGGAGACCTACGAGCAGTACTTC | CASSSRETYEQYF
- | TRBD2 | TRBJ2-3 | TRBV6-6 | TGTGCCAGCAGTTATCCTAGCGGGGCAGATACGCAGTATTTT | CASSYPSGADTQYF
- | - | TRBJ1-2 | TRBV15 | TGTGCCACCAGCAGAGATCTGGGGCCCTATGGCTACACCTTC | CATSRDLGPYGYTF
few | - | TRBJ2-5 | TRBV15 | TGTGCCACCAGCAGAGTAAGGAGCCATGAGACCCAGTACTTC | CATSRVRSHETQYF
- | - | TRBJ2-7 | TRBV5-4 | TGTGCCACGTCCCCGGGAGGGACAGGTACCTACGAGCAGTACTTC | CATSPGGTGTYEQYF
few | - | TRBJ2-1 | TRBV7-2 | TGTGCCAGCAGCTCGCCAATAGGTGACAGAAATTACAATGAGCAGTTCTTC | CASSSPIGDRNYNEQFF
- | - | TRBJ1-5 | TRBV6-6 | TGTGCCAGCAGTCCGGGGGGGAGCAATCAGCCCCAGCATTTT | CASSPGGSNQPQHF
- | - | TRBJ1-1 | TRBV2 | TGTGCCAGCACCGTACAGGGAAACACTGAAGCTTTCTTT | CASTVQGNTEAFF
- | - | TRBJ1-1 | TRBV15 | TGTGCCACCGTGGATCTGGGATACACTGAAGCTTTCTTT | CATVDLGYTEAFF
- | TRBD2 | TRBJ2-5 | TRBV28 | TGTGCCAGCAGCACCAGGAACAGCGGGGGGGAGACCCAGTACTTC | CASSTRNSGGETQYF
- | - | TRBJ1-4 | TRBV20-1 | TGCAGTGCTAGAGATGGACTAGGGGATGAAAAACTGTTTTTT | CSARDGLGDEKLFF
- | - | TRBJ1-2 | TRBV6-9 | TGTGCCAGCAGTTATTCCGGGGGCGATGGCTACACCTTC | CASSYSGGDGYTF
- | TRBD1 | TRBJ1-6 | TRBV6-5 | TGTGCCAGCAGCTCTACGACAGGGGGGAATTCACCCCTCCACTTT | CASSSTTGGNSPLHF
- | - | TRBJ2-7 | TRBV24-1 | TGTGCCACCAGTGAGCCTGGGACGACCTTCGACAAGCAGTACTTC | CATSEPGTTFDKQYF
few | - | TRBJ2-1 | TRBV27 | TGTGCCAGCAGCCGAACTAGAACCAATGAGCAGTTCTTC | CASSRTRTNEQFF
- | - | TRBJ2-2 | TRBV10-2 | TGCGCCAGCAGGGTCGACAGATGGGCCGACACCGGGGAGCTGTTTTTT | CASRVDRWADTGELFF
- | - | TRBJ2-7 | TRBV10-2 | TGCGCCAGCACCTCTCGGACAGAAGAGCAGTACTTC | CASTSRTEEQYF